Below, 31 T cell receptor beta chains from the same sample are listed, as sequenced in a study of blood T cells in healthy people across ages (dated by TCRdb to about 2015). Library preparation employed 5' RACE. The sequencing machine was an Illumina HiSeq 2500. The second PCR ran for about 6 to 11 cycles and used a J-beta primer mix along with a sample-barcoded 5' primer. TCRdb took the public reads, trimmed them with fastp at Q25, ran MiXCR for clone calling and kept in-frame beta chains. Each CDR3 protein appears once, grouped with its most common genes and DNA. Counted in this sample were 800,000 or so distinct CDR3 sequences; 55% to 65% of them appeared once. The top ten clones comprise 25% to 35% of the sample. The sequenced material came from blood. The receptors here all came from a man between 25 and 39 years old in good health.

The CDR3 DNA sequence: TGCGCCAGCAACCCTCAAACGACAGCTATGAACACTGAAGCTTTCTTT. It is translated as CASNPQTTAMNTEAFF. The chain combines TRBV4-1 with TRBJ1-1; weak D call: TRBD1 (5 bases). V lost 7 bases and J lost 0, with 18 bases in between. Germline V gives CDR1 MGHRA, CDR2 YSYEKL. The CDR3 length is 16 residues.

This chain joins TRBV7-3 and TRBJ2-1, with TRBD2 matching over 8 bases. J gave up 8 bases and V 5 bases, and 5 bases lay outside the gene matches. Germline CDR1 reads SGHTA; CDR2 reads FQGTGA. CDR3 length: 13 amino acids. CDR3 bases: TGTGCCAGCAGCCCGGGACTAGGGGATGAGCAGTTCTTC. Its protein is CASSPGLGDEQFF.

This clonotype occurred once. The chain is built from TRBV20-1 and TRBJ1-5, with D perhaps TRBD2 (7 bases). The DNA matches TRBJ2-3 better at its end, which makes the J call doubtful. The CDR3 extends over 16 amino acids. Germline V CDR1 and CDR2: DFQATT, SNEGSKA (reference sequence). In DNA, the CDR3 is TGCAGTGCTAGCCCCCAAGGGGGGGGCTTCACAGATACGCAGTATTTT. It translates to CSASPQGGGFTDTQYF.

This sequence joins TRBV6-2 or TRBV6-3 and TRBJ1-1; 7 bases agree with TRBD1. V was pared by 7 bases and J by 4 bases, with 9 bases of the junction left unmatched. The germline CDR1 and CDR2 sequences are MNHEY and SVGEGT. The CDR3 has 14 residues. In DNA, the CDR3 is TGTGCCAGCACCCTCGGACAGGTCACCACTGAAGCTTTCTTT. As protein: CASTLGQVTTEAFF.

In its sample, this clonotype was seen a few times. J is TRBJ2-1 and V is TRBV5-6; the D gene is possibly TRBD2 (6 bases). V was clipped by 1 base and J by 5 bases, with 16 bases between them. CDR3 size: 16 residues. From germline, CDR1 is SGHDT and CDR2 YYEEEE. The CDR3 reads CASSLKGRGRNNEQFF. CDR3 nucleotides: TGTGCCAGCAGCTTGAAGGGGCGGGGCAGAAACAATGAGCAGTTCTTC.

In DNA, the CDR3 is TGTGCCAGCAGTTATTCGGAGACAGGGGGCAGGTACGAGCAGTACTTC. This translates into CASSYSETGGRYEQYF. V and J are TRBV27 and TRBJ2-7; 10 bases are a match to TRBD1. V trimming: 4 bases; J trimming: 4 bases; junction bases outside the gene matches: 10. CDR1 is MNHEY and CDR2 is SMNVEV in the germline V gene (reference sequence). The CDR3 extends over 16 amino acids.

V usage is TRBV27 and J usage is TRBJ2-1, with D possibly TRBD1 on 6 matching bases. V lost 5 bases and J 6 bases, leaving 14 bases between the germline ends. The CDR3 totals 14 residues. CDR1 MNHEY and CDR2 SMNVEV come from the germline V gene (reference sequence). For the CDR3, the DNA is TGTGCCAGCAGTCCTACGACGACAGGCAATGAGCAGTTCTTC. This sequence encodes CASSPTTTGNEQFF.

This clonotype has just a few counts. This may arise from a read error, as a much more abundant clone is one base away. J is TRBJ1-2 and V is TRBV20-1, with a tentative D call TRBD1 (6 bases). This CDR3 comprises 18 residues. Trimming pared 0 bases from V and 8 bases from J, leaving 28 bases between. Germline-derived CDR1 and CDR2 are DFQATT and SNEGSKA (reference sequence). The chain's CDR3 is CSARDRSYPTGSKYGYTF. The CDR3 DNA follows: TGCAGTGCTAGAGATCGATCGTACCCCACAGGGTCGAAGTACGGCTACACCTTC.

V gene TRBV27 combines with J gene TRBJ2-5, with TRBD1 as a possible D gene (7 bases). The CDR3 has 13 amino acids. The V and J ends lost 5 bases and 7 bases respectively, with 14 bases between them. Germline V gene data show CDR1 as MNHEY and CDR2 as SMNVEV (reference sequence). DNA of the CDR3: TGTGCCAGCAGTACTCGGCAGGGGGGGACCCAGTACTTC. Translating gives CASSTRQGGTQYF.

This clonotype appeared once. The V gene is TRBV20-1, the J gene TRBJ2-1; TRBD2 matches 7 bases. The CDR3 has 14 amino acids. Germline loops: CDR1 DFQATT, CDR2 SNEGSKA (reference sequence). V was clipped by 5 bases and J by 2 bases; unmatched bases: 6. CDR3 region: CSARAGRAYNEQFF. The CDR3 nucleotides read TGCAGTGCTCGAGCGGGGAGGGCCTACAATGAGCAGTTCTTC.

The chain employs TRBV5-1 and TRBJ2-1; possible D gene TRBD1, 6 bases. V lost 4 bases, J lost 4 bases, and 24 bases lay in between. The CDR3 extends over 18 amino acids. Germline CDR1 and CDR2: SGHRS and YFSETQ. In DNA, the CDR3 is TGCGCCAGCAGCCTTACCGCGCAGGACAGCCTCCTATACAATGAGCAGTTCTTC. It specifies CASSLTAQDSLLYNEQFF.

Comments on this clonotype: One junction end disagrees with the germline gene, perhaps due to a read error. This chain joins TRBV5-1 and TRBJ1-1; no clear D. Germline CDR1 SGHRS, CDR2 YFSETQ. This CDR3 is 14 amino acids long. The CDR3 sequence is CASSLGGEGTEAFF. In DNA, the CDR3 is TGTGCCAGCAGTTTAGGTGGGGAGGGCACTGAAGCTTTCTTT.

On this clonotype itself: Being one base from a much bigger clone, this may be a read error. This chain connects TRBV12-3 or TRBV12-4 to TRBJ2-7; D unresolved. Trimming pared 3 bases from V and 7 bases from J, leaving 16 bases between. CDR3 length: 14 residues. CDR3 in DNA: TGTGCCAGCAGTTTTGGGTCCAACCACAATGAGCAGTACTTC. This translates into CASSFGSNHNEQYF.

J is TRBJ1-5 and V is TRBV6-2 or TRBV6-3, with D perhaps matching TRBD1 (5 bases). Per the germline V gene, CDR1 is MNHEY and CDR2 is SVGEGT. Between the trimmed V and J ends, which lost 2 bases and 12 bases, there was a span of 17 bases. The CDR3 has 14 amino acids. In DNA, the CDR3 is TGTGCCAGCAGTTACGTCGGGGGACTGGGGCTCCAGCATTTT. Its translation: CASSYVGGLGLQHF.

The chain has TRBV7-2 and TRBJ2-1; D call uncertain. This CDR3 is built from 16 residues. CDR1 is SGHTA and CDR2 is FQGNSA in the germline V gene. With 5 bases removed from V and 0 bases from J, the gap between germline ends came to 14 bases. The CDR3 sequence: CASSPSGVRSYNEQFF. The CDR3 DNA sequence: TGTGCCAGCAGCCCATCAGGCGTCCGCTCCTACAATGAGCAGTTCTTC.

This clonotype has ten or more counts. The chain couples TRBV7-2 to TRBJ2-7, with D perhaps matching TRBD1 (6 bases). V shed 5 bases and J shed 1 base, with 15 bases lying between them. The CDR3 has 15 amino acids. In germline, CDR1 is SGHTA, CDR2 FQGNSA. CDR3 residues: CASSPGQTASYEQYF. CDR3 DNA sequence: TGTGCCAGCAGCCCAGGACAGACAGCTTCCTACGAGCAGTACTTC.

This chain joins TRBV4-3 and TRBJ1-4; D unclear. The germline V gene encodes CDR1 LGHNA and CDR2 YSLEER. The CDR3 runs 14 residues. V dropped 1 base and J dropped 4 bases, with 7 bases sitting between them. Here the CDR3 DNA reads TGCGCCAGCAGCCAAGCCGGCGGTAATGAAAAACTGTTTTTT. Protein product: CASSQAGGNEKLFF.

The V and J genes are TRBV12-3 or TRBV12-4 and TRBJ1-2; no reliable D call. Trimming took 11 bases from V and 7 from J, leaving 14 bases between them. The CDR3 runs to 11 residues. The CDR3 region is CASSRGAGYTF. In DNA form, the CDR3 reads TGTGCCTCAAGTCGGGGAGCTGGCTACACCTTC.

This clonotype showed up just a few times. The J gene is TRBJ2-1, the V gene TRBV2, with D possibly TRBD1 on 5 matching bases. V lost 3 bases and J 0 bases, leaving 12 bases between the germline ends. The CDR3 covers 16 residues. Germline assignment: CDR1 SNHLY and CDR2 FYNNEI. The chain's CDR3 is CASSDRWTSSYNEQFF. In DNA, the CDR3 is TGTGCCAGCAGTGATAGGTGGACAAGCTCCTACAATGAGCAGTTCTTC. Together with reference TRBV2 and TRBJ2-1, the CDR3 gives the full variable domain: EPEVTQTPSHQVTQMGQEVILRCVPISNHLYFYWYRQILGQKVEFLVSFYNNEISEKSEIFDDQFSVERPDGSNFTLKIRSTKLEDSAMYFCASSDRWTSSYNEQFFGPGTRLTVL.

J is TRBJ1-2 and V is TRBV29-1; D ambiguous. Germline V gene lookup returns CDR1 SQVTM and CDR2 ANQGSEA. The germline V and J ends were trimmed by 2 bases and 10 bases, with 8 bases remaining between them. The CDR3 extends over 10 amino acids. In DNA form, the CDR3 reads TGCAGCGTTGAACGAGAGAACTACACCTTC. The encoded protein is CSVERENYTF.

The chain is built from TRBV9 and TRBJ2-1; 8 nucleotides align to TRBD2. The CDR3 contains 16 residues. Germline lookup yields CDR1 SGDLS and CDR2 YYNGEE. The V segment lost 0 bases and the J segment 3 bases; nucleotides outside the gene matches: 5. CDR3 region: CASSVGGGGNYNEQFF. The CDR3 coding sequence is TGTGCCAGCAGCGTAGGAGGCGGGGGGAACTACAATGAGCAGTTCTTC.

The chain is built from TRBV20-1 and TRBJ2-4; no firm D call. The CDR3 loop spans 14 amino acids. V lost 3 bases and J lost 0, with 9 bases in between. Germline V gene data show CDR1 as DFQATT and CDR2 as SNEGSKA (reference sequence). The CDR3 is CSASTVLAKNIQYF. DNA of the CDR3: TGCAGTGCTAGTACAGTCCTAGCCAAAAACATTCAGTACTTC.

This chain uses TRBV9 with TRBJ2-7; 11 bases match TRBD2. The ends lost 6 bases at V and 7 bases at J; junction bases unmatched: 12. The CDR3 runs to 15 residues. Per germline, CDR1 SGDLS and CDR2 YYNGEE. The CDR3 sequence is CASTPLAGVTNEQYF. DNA for the CDR3: TGTGCCAGCACGCCACTAGCGGGGGTAACCAATGAGCAGTACTTC.

This clonotype was seen once. This may arise from a read error, as a much more abundant clone is one base away. The V call is TRBV3-1, the J call TRBJ2-6; possibly TRBD1 for D (6 bases). The CDR3 runs 15 residues. In germline, CDR1 is LGHDT, CDR2 YNNKEL (reference sequence). CDR3 sequence: CASSLAGAGANVPTF. In nucleotides, the CDR3 is TGTGCCAGCAGCCTCGCAGGGGCTGGGGCCAACGTCCCGACTTTC.

J is TRBJ2-1 and V is TRBV25-1; TRBD2 aligns across 10 bases. This CDR3 is built from 15 residues. CDR1 is MGHDK and CDR2 is SYGVNS in the germline V gene. V shed 4 bases and J 2 bases; nucleotides not matched to a gene: 2. Written as DNA, the CDR3 is TGTGCCAGCAGTGCCCTAGCGGGGGCCTACAATGAGCAGTTCTTC. Its translation is CASSALAGAYNEQFF.

The J gene is TRBJ2-3, the V gene TRBV10-3; no reliable D call. Trimming shortened V by 0 bases and J by 2 bases, and 12 bases separated the two germline ends. CDR3 length equals 16 residues. CDR1 is ENHRY, CDR2 SYGVKD, per germline. The CDR3 is CAISESRRKHTDTQYF. CDR3 DNA: TGTGCCATCAGTGAGTCGCGACGGAAACACACAGATACGCAGTATTTT.

The chain carries TRBV27 and TRBJ1-4, with D unclear. Trimming took 6 bases from V and 2 from J, leaving 13 bases between them. CDR3 length equals 15 residues. CDR1 and CDR2 (germline): MNHEY, SMNVEV (reference sequence). The chain's CDR3 is CASSPIEVTNEKLFF. The CDR3 coding sequence is TGTGCCAGCAGCCCAATAGAAGTTACTAATGAAAAACTGTTTTTT. Supplemented by reference TRBV27 and TRBJ1-4, the full variable domain reads EAQVTQNPRYLITVTGKKLTVTCSQNMNHEYMSWYRQDPGLGLRQIYYSMNVEVTDKGDVPEGYKVSRKEKRNFPLILESPSPNQTSLYFCASSPIEVTNEKLFFGSGTQLSVL.

This clonotype was seen more than once but under ten times. The rearrangement links TRBV9 to TRBJ2-7; TRBD1 matches at 8 bases. CDR3 length equals 13 residues. V gave up 3 bases and J gave up 6 bases; unmatched junction bases: 5. Per germline, CDR1 SGDLS and CDR2 YYNGEE. In DNA form, the CDR3 reads TGTGCCAGCAGCGCTCGGACAGGGAGCGAGCAGTACTTC. Amino acids: CASSARTGSEQYF. The whole variable domain, filled in from reference TRBV9 and TRBJ2-7, reads DSGVTQTPKHLITATGQRVTLRCSPRSGDLSVYWYQQSLDQGLQFLIQYYNGEERAKGNILERFSAQQFPDLHSELNLSSLELGDSALYFCASSARTGSEQYFGPGTRLTVT.

The chain carries TRBV7-2 and TRBJ2-7, with D tentatively TRBD2 (6 bases). The DNA end is more similar to TRBJ2-5, so the J call may be wrong. The CDR3 totals 14 residues. Germline CDR1 SGHTA, CDR2 FQGNSA. The CDR3 bases are TGTGCCAGCAGCTCCCGGGTGCGGGGAGAGACCCAGTACTTC. It translates to CASSSRVRGETQYF.

This clonotype was detected only a few times. The chain uses TRBV9 and TRBJ2-1, with 13 bases that match TRBD2. The CDR3 is 15 amino acids. Trimming cost V 2 bases and J 6 bases; bases outside gene matches: 2. CDR1 is SGDLS, CDR2 YYNGEE, per germline. Here the CDR3 reads CASSVTSGGANEQFF. DNA for the CDR3: TGTGCCAGCAGCGTCACTAGCGGGGGGGCCAATGAGCAGTTCTTC. Full variable domain (rest looked up from reference TRBV9 and TRBJ2-1): DSGVTQTPKHLITATGQRVTLRCSPRSGDLSVYWYQQSLDQGLQFLIQYYNGEERAKGNILERFSAQQFPDLHSELNLSSLELGDSALYFCASSVTSGGANEQFFGPGTRLTVL.

By share of the sample, this clonotype is medium-sized. J is TRBJ2-7 and V is TRBV7-2; a possible D gene is TRBD1 (5 bases). The V end lost 3 bases, the J end lost 3 bases, and 15 bases lay between the germline ends. Germline loops: CDR1 SGHTA, CDR2 FQGNSA. This CDR3 region has 15 residues. The CDR3 reads CASSLAQGVGYEQYF. CDR3 nucleotides: TGTGCCAGCAGCTTGGCCCAGGGTGTTGGCTACGAGCAGTACTTC.